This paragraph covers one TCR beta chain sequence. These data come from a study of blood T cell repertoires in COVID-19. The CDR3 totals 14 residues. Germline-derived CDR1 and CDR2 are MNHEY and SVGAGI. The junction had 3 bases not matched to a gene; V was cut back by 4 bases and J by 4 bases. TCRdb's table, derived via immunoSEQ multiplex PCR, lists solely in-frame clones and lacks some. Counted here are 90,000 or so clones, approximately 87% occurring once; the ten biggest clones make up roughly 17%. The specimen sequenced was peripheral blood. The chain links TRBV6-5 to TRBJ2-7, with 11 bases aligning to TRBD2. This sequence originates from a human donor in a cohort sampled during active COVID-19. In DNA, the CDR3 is TGTGCCAGCAGTTTAGCGGGGGGGCCTTACGAGCAGTACTTC. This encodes CASSLAGGPYEQYF.